This record concerns one T cell receptor beta chain sequence. What it recognizes is unknown. Per germline, CDR1 KGHSH and CDR2 LQKENI. The CDR3 runs to 15 residues. Trimming removed 4 bases at V and 3 bases at J, with 16 bases between. These data come from a study of T cell responses to AZD1222 COVID-19 vaccine. Clones were sequenced by immunoSEQ multiplex PCR, and TCRdb holds only the in-frame ones, with some missing. Of 95,000 to 150,000 clones detected, about 85% appear once; the ten largest clones hold approximately 4%. General study points: Close to half of all spike-specific TCRs reportedly target regions of the variants that are unmutated. Spike was spanned by vaccine-associated CD4 TCRs, which were dominant at 160-218 and 743-854. The donor group comprised mostly white British people and more females; the analysis possibly underestimated clonal diversity.

The TCR sequence derives from an adult in good health. The sequences come from peripheral blood, collected on day 0 of AZD1222 vaccination. The chain recombines TRBV18 with TRBJ2-7, with a weak D call TRBD1 (6 bases). CDR3 sequence (DNA): TGTGCCAGCTCACTAGGGACACCGGAGGTCTACGAGCAGTACTTC. As protein: CASSLGTPEVYEQYF. The variable domain in full, completed from reference TRBV18 and TRBJ2-7, reads NAGVMQNPRHLVRRRGQEARLRCSPMKGHSHVYWYRQLPEEGLKFMVYLQKENIIDESGMPKERFSAEFPKEGPSILRIQQVVRGDSAAYFCASSLGTPEVYEQYFGPGTRLTVT.